This T cell receptor (beta chain) originates from a study of OX40 agonist ivuxolimab in advanced cancers. Study-wide context: The drug used for patients, ivuxolimab, was an agonistic anti-OX40 (CD134) antibody. Cohort: around 83% men, mean age 60, aged about 20 to 80.

The protocol was immunoSEQ multiplex PCR, while the TCRdb copy is restricted to in-frame clones and leaves out a portion. The sample records tens of thousands of clones, roughly nine tenths being singletons. General study findings and limits: With doses of 0.1-3.0 mg/kg, partial responders showed among the lowest clonal expansion. Among some nonresponders, normalized T-cell clonal expansion was also low.

This clone was seen only once. Its antigen is not known. The receptor was isolated from an adult with an advanced solid tumor such as melanoma, head and neck, liver or kidney cancer. The source was CD4+ or CD8+ T cells sorted from blood, collected in a trial of the OX40 agonist ivuxolimab.

The CDR3 spells CASSPRMNNEQFF. The DNA of the CDR3 is TGTGCCAGCTCACCGCGAATGAACAATGAGCAGTTCTTC. This chain joins TRBV7-2 and TRBJ2-1; D is uncertain. The CDR3 is 13 amino acids. Germline V gene lookup returns CDR1 SGHTA and CDR2 FQGNSA. V lost 8 bases and J lost 5, with 13 bases in between.